The rows below give T cell receptor beta chains drawn from one sample of a study of regulatory T cells in long-lasting Graves disease. TCRdb itself ran the multiplex PCR reads through MiXCR, one entry per CDR3 protein. The top ten hold 12% of the sample, which has under 250,000 distinct CDR3 sequences, around 19% seen once. These data were also reused for a study on T cells in Graves' hyperthyroidism and ophthalmopathy.

The specimen was peripheral blood mononuclear cells (PBMCs), collected at new diagnosis, from a patient treated with antithyroid drugs. The source is a woman aged 30 to 39 with Graves disease. Both conserved end residues are part of each CDR3. Fields, in order: CDR3 protein, V gene, clone size, J gene. Clone size is shown for a subset of rows, as once, few, many or a class of expanded clone.

CDR3: CASSESSGRNEQYF
V: TRBV2
size: NA
J: TRBJ2-7

CDR3: CASSLPPSGELFF
V: TRBV11-2
size: NA
J: TRBJ2-2

CDR3: CSARVGFSYEQYF
V: TRBV20-1
size: many
J: TRBJ2-7

CDR3: CASSQGTGWLVPFF
V: TRBV11-2
size: few
J: TRBJ1-1

CDR3: CASSLGGRSNYGYTF
V: TRBV7-9
size: NA
J: TRBJ1-2

CDR3: CANTPQRGLSPLHF
V: TRBV28
size: NA
J: TRBJ1-6

CDR3: CASSLSPGGPNTEAFF
V: TRBV4-2
size: NA
J: TRBJ1-1

CDR3: CASSLAGPGYGYTF
V: TRBV5-6
size: NA
J: TRBJ1-2

CDR3: CASSVPSYEQYF
V: TRBV5-1
size: many
J: TRBJ2-7

CDR3: CASSLVTSGIEGNEQFF
V: TRBV11-2
size: NA
J: TRBJ2-1

CDR3: CSVHQGGTTGELFF
V: TRBV29-1
size: NA
J: TRBJ2-2

CDR3: CASNKGGGLGTEAFF
V: TRBV9
size: medium-sized
J: TRBJ1-1

CDR3: CSVDAGGPEAFF
V: TRBV29-1
size: NA
J: TRBJ1-1

CDR3: CASSAHGSSYNSPLHF
V: TRBV28
size: many
J: TRBJ1-6

CDR3: CASSWTGGGYNEQFF
V: TRBV12-3/TRBV12-4
size: NA
J: TRBJ2-1

CDR3: CASSSTRAYEQYF
V: TRBV7-2
size: NA
J: TRBJ2-7

CDR3: CASSPRGVNTEAFF
V: TRBV18
size: many
J: TRBJ1-1

CDR3: CASSPKGAGIGYTF
V: TRBV6-1
size: many
J: TRBJ1-2

CDR3: CASSERTGGSTGELFF
V: TRBV6-1
size: many
J: TRBJ2-2

CDR3: CASRHLADDYEQYF
V: TRBV27
size: many
J: TRBJ2-7

CDR3: CSAMGQVKNIQYF
V: TRBV20-1
size: NA
J: TRBJ2-4

CDR3: CASTGQGNSPLHF
V: TRBV6-1
size: many
J: TRBJ1-6

CDR3: CASSGGPGEILGEQFF
V: TRBV2
size: many
J: TRBJ2-1

CDR3: CASSFGAQGTEAFF
V: TRBV19
size: NA
J: TRBJ1-1

CDR3: CSAGGGSYEQYF
V: TRBV20-1
size: many
J: TRBJ2-7

CDR3: CASSQRGTYGYTF
V: TRBV3-1
size: many
J: TRBJ1-2

CDR3: CSARNSGRVTDTQYF
V: TRBV20-1
size: many
J: TRBJ2-3

CDR3: CAWSLTGPNQPQHF
V: TRBV30
size: many
J: TRBJ1-5

CDR3: CASSEILNTGELFF
V: TRBV6-1
size: many
J: TRBJ2-2

CDR3: CASSVSGGTGSYEQYF
V: TRBV9
size: many
J: TRBJ2-7

CDR3: CASTLAGGITDTQYF
V: TRBV5-1
size: many
J: TRBJ2-3